The 14 T cell receptor beta chains below were found in one sample sequenced in a study of blood T cell repertoires in COVID-19. TCRdb's copy holds only in-frame clones and misses some; the assay was immunoSEQ multiplex PCR. This sample has about 440,000 clones; roughly 88% occur once, and the top ten carry approximately 0.65%. The specimen was PBMCs or T cells enriched from blood (not recorded which). The receptors were gathered from a man aged 18 to 30 who had recovered from COVID-19.

The chain has TRBV5-4 and TRBJ1-1; 7 positions agree with TRBD1. V shed 4 bases, J shed 2 bases, and the junction held 8 bases outside the gene matches. The CDR3 has 15 amino acids. CDR1 is SGHNT and CDR2 is YYREEE in the germline V gene (reference sequence). This CDR3 is CASSHPGTANTEAFF. The CDR3, as DNA: TGTGCCAGCAGCCACCCCGGGACAGCTAACACTGAAGCTTTCTTT.

This clone was counted a few times. The CDR3 DNA follows: TGTGCCAGCAGCTTGTACCAGGCTCAAGAGACCCAGTACTTC. This translates into CASSLYQAQETQYF. The chain recombines TRBV5-8 with TRBJ2-5; no definite D call. With 1 base removed from V and 2 bases from J, the gap between germline ends came to 9 bases. The CDR3 extends over 14 amino acids. Germline V gene lookup returns CDR1 SGHTS and CDR2 YDEGEE.

The chain is built from TRBV5-1 and TRBJ2-2; possibly TRBD2 for D (6 bases). This CDR3 has 16 residues. Trimming shortened V by 2 bases and J by 1 base, and 12 bases separated the two germline ends. Germline V gene data show CDR1 as SGHRS and CDR2 as YFSETQ. The CDR3 DNA sequence: TGCGCCAGCAGCTTTCCCCGGGGGAAGAACACCGGGGAGCTGTTTTTT. This translates into CASSFPRGKNTGELFF.

This clone was recorded only once. This chain connects TRBV5-8 to TRBJ2-3; the D gene is possibly TRBD2 (5 bases). Trimming removed 1 base at V and 2 bases at J, with 11 bases between. CDR1 is SGHTS and CDR2 is YDEGEE in the germline V gene. CDR3 size: 15 residues. CDR3 region: CASSLRGANTDTQYF. CDR3 nucleotide sequence: TGTGCCAGCAGCTTGCGGGGAGCAAACACAGATACGCAGTATTTT.

The chain combines TRBV27 with TRBJ1-1; D is perhaps TRBD1 (6 bases). Germline CDR1 and CDR2: MNHEY and SMNVEV (reference sequence). The CDR3 runs to 13 residues. V shed 6 bases and J shed 5 bases, with 13 bases lying between them. The CDR3 DNA follows: TGTGCCAGCAGGAGACCAGGGGTGACTGAAGCTTTCTTT. It encodes CASRRPGVTEAFF.

The CDR3 reads CASSRPGGTSYNEQFF. The CDR3 bases are TGTGCCAGCAGCCGCCCGGGTGGTACTTCCTACAATGAGCAGTTCTTC. V is TRBV7-2 and J is TRBJ2-1; D unclear. In germline, CDR1 is SGHTA, CDR2 FQGNSA. This CDR3 has 16 residues. V lost 5 bases and J 1 base, leaving 15 bases between the germline ends.

This chain links TRBV28 with TRBJ2-2; 9 nucleotides agree with TRBD2. Germline assignment: CDR1 MDHEN and CDR2 SYDVKM. Germline trimming cut 4 bases from V and 4 bases from J; bases unmatched to any gene: 10. This CDR3 has 17 residues. The CDR3 region is CASSYPSGAQGTGELFF. The CDR3 DNA reads TGTGCCAGCAGTTACCCTAGCGGGGCCCAGGGCACCGGGGAGCTGTTTTTT.

In DNA form, the CDR3 reads TGTGCCAGCAGTGAAGCAGGCAGGGCGTTCGGGGCCAAAAACATTCAGTACTTC. This sequence encodes CASSEAGRAFGAKNIQYF. The chain carries TRBV2 and TRBJ2-4; a possible D gene is TRBD1 (5 bases). The V gene's germline CDR1 is SNHLY and CDR2 FYNNEI. V was trimmed by 0 bases and J by 1 base, leaving 16 bases between them. The CDR3 length is 18 residues.

The chain has TRBV19 and TRBJ2-1; 7 nucleotides align to TRBD2. With V trimmed by 3 bases and J by 1 base, 15 bases remained unmatched. In germline, CDR1 is LNHDA, CDR2 SQIVND (reference sequence). The CDR3 totals 19 residues. The CDR3 nucleotides are TGTGCCAGTAGTATCTGGGACTACACCTCCTACCCTTCCTACAATGAGCAGTTCTTC. Translating it yields CASSIWDYTSYPSYNEQFF.

The chain links TRBV18 to TRBJ2-1; 9 bases map to TRBD2. Germline CDR1 KGHSH, CDR2 LQKENI. The CDR3 is made up of 16 amino acids. After removal of 3 bases from V and 2 bases from J, the junction contained 5 bases not matched to a gene. The CDR3 spells CASSPPRGGAYNEQFF. DNA of the CDR3: TGTGCCAGCTCACCCCCTCGCGGGGGGGCCTACAATGAGCAGTTCTTC.

In its sample, this clone was seen once. The chain combines TRBV3-1 (or the pseudogene TRBV3-2) with TRBJ1-2; no reliable D call. The CDR3 has 14 amino acids. Trimming cost V 0 bases and J 2 bases, with 7 bases left between them. Per germline, CDR1 LGHDT and CDR2 YNNKEL (reference sequence). The CDR3 reads CASSQETQNYGYTF. As DNA, the CDR3 is TGTGCCAGCAGCCAAGAGACACAGAACTATGGCTACACCTTC.

The V and J genes are TRBV11-2 and TRBJ1-5; 7 nucleotides match TRBD1. Unmatched junction bases numbered 8, after V lost 3 bases and J lost 6 bases. The CDR3 is 15 amino acids. The germline V gene encodes CDR1 SGHAT and CDR2 FQNNGV. CDR3 loop: CASSFQGGKGQPQHF. In DNA form, the CDR3 reads TGTGCCAGCAGCTTTCAGGGGGGTAAAGGTCAGCCCCAGCATTTT.

The rearrangement joins TRBV3-1 (or the pseudogene TRBV3-2) to TRBJ1-5; D gene uncertain. Germline V CDR1 and CDR2: LGHDT, YNNKEL (reference sequence). Trimming cost V 1 base and J 6 bases, with 7 bases left between them. The CDR3 spans 13 residues. CDR3: CASSQGLRQPQHF. The CDR3 DNA follows: TGTGCCAGCAGCCAAGGTCTCCGTCAGCCCCAGCATTTT.

The chain is built from TRBV28 and TRBJ2-1; 12 bases are a match to TRBD2. Germline trimming cut 3 bases from V and 4 bases from J; bases unmatched to any gene: 7. The germline V gene encodes CDR1 MDHEN and CDR2 SYDVKM. The CDR3 is made up of 17 amino acids. In DNA form, the CDR3 reads TGTGCCAGCAGTTTCCGTGGACTAGCGGGATCATACAATGAGCAGTTCTTC. Encoded protein: CASSFRGLAGSYNEQFF.